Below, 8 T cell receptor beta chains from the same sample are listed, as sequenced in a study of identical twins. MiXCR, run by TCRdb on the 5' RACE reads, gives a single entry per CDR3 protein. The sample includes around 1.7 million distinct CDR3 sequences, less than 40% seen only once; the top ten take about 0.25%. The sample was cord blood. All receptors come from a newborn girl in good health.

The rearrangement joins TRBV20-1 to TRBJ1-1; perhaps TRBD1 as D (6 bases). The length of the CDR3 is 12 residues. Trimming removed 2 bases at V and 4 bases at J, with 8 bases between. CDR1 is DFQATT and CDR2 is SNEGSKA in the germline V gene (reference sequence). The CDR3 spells CSARRGTTEAFF. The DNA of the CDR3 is TGCAGTGCTAGAAGGGGGACCACTGAAGCTTTCTTT.

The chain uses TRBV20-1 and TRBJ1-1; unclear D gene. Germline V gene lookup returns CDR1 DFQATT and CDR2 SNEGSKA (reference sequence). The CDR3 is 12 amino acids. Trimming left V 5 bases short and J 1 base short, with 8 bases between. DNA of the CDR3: TGCAGTGCTTCCCCCCAGAACACTGAAGCTTTCTTT. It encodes CSASPQNTEAFF.

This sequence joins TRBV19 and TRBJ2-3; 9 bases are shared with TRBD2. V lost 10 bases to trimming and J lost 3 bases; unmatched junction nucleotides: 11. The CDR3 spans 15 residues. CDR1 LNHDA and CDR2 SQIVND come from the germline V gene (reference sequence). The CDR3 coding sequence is TGTGCCACCATGGCGCTAGCGGGAAGAACAGATACGCAGTATTTT. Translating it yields CATMALAGRTDTQYF.

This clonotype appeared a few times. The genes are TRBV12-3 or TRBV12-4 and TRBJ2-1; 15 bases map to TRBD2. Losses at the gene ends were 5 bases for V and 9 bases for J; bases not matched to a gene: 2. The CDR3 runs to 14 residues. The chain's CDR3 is CASSGLAGGGEQFF. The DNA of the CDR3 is TGTGCCAGCAGTGGACTAGCGGGAGGGGGTGAGCAGTTCTTC.

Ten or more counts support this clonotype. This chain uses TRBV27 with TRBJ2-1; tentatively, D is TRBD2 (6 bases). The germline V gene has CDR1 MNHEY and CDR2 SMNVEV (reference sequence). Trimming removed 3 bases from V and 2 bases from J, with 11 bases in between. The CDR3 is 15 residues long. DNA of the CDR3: TGTGCCAGCAGTTTCCGGCGGGGTGCCTACAATGAGCAGTTCTTC. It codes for CASSFRRGAYNEQFF.

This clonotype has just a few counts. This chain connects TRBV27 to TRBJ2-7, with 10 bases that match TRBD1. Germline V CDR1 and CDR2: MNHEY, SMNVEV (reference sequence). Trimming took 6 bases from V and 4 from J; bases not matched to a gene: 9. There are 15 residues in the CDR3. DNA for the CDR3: TGTGCCAGCAGGGGGCTCGGGACAGGGGTTTACGAGCAGTACTTC. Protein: CASRGLGTGVYEQYF.

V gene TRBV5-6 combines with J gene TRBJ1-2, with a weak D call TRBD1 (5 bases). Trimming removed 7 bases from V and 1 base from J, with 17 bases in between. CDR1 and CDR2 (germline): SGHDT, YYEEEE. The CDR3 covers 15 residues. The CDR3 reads CASGQEWTFNYGYTF. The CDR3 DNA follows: TGTGCCAGCGGCCAAGAGTGGACATTTAACTATGGCTACACCTTC.

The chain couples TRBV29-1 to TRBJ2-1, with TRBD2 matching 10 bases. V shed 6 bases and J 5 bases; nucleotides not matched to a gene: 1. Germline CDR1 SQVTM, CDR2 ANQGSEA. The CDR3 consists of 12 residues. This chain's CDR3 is CSVGLADNEQFF. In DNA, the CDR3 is TGCAGCGTCGGACTAGCGGACAATGAGCAGTTCTTC.